This record covers a single TCR beta chain. Authors' data handling: Nucleated cell number was recorded as an estimate derived from reference gene primer amplification. Clones were sequenced by immunoSEQ multiplex PCR, and TCRdb holds only the in-frame ones, with some missing. That table gives V, J and clone size, and the DNA gave D and trimming. In the table there are over 150,000 clones, roughly 84% of which are singletons. The J segment lost 3 bases and the V segment lost 3 bases, leaving 10 bases of the junction unmatched. This CDR3 has 16 residues. Germline CDR1 SGHRS, CDR2 YFSETQ. This sample was taken from a study of blood T cell repertoires in COVID-19. Study-level information: PBMCs, B-cell-depleted T cells, or T cells provided the cDNA or gDNA that made up the material.

Which cohort a participant joined came from the clinical history participants gave. The origin of this receptor is a woman in her fifties or sixties who had recovered from COVID-19. The sequenced sample was PBMCs or T cells enriched from blood (not recorded which). The rearrangement uses TRBV5-1 and TRBJ2-7; the match to TRBD1 covers 9 bases. The chain's CDR3 is CASSWAGGTGNYEQYF. The CDR3 DNA reads as TGCGCCAGCAGCTGGGCCGGGGGGACAGGGAACTACGAGCAGTACTTC.